This T cell receptor (beta chain) came from a study of T cell responses to AZD1222 COVID-19 vaccine (dated by TCRdb to about 2021). Looking at the study overall: AZD1222 recipients with second doses at about 4 weeks or about 12 weeks were pooled, because spike-specific TCR depth and breadth did not differ between schedules. A total of 230 to 250 trial participants underwent TCR sequencing, of whom around 210 had received two doses of AZD1222 and 26 had received two doses of the MenACWY control vaccine. Trial participants were enrolled by age into 18-55, 56-69 and 70-plus year subgroups, with 148, 28 and 57 TCR-sequenced participants respectively. Here is what the overall study found, with its caveats: Only 5 to 7 AZD1222 recipients were SARS-CoV-2 seropositive at baseline, limiting conclusions about previously exposed vaccinees. Epitopes outside the regions mutated in the B.1.351 and B.1.1.7 variants were reportedly recognized by nearly half of the unique spike-specific TCRs. Participants were mostly white British, with more females than males. The authors suggested clonal diversity may have been underestimated. CD4 TCRs associated with the vaccine covered the entire spike protein, and the dominant responses were in regions 160-218 and 743-854. The 56-69-year group was small, and its depth increase did not reach significance, likely because of low power. No day 14 peak-response samples were available, so repertoires were characterized only after the peak T cell response. After two AZD1222 doses, both the breadth and the depth of spike-specific TCRs were significantly higher than at day 0 and than in MenACWY recipients.

CDR1 and CDR2, per the germline V gene (reference sequence), are LGHDT and YNNKEL. The trim is 0 bases for V and 2 bases for J, with a gap of 14 bases between the germline ends. Measured from the cysteine to the phenylalanine, the CDR3 is 16 residues long. Only CDR3 DNA remains: 48 bases, in frame from the first base. The CDR3 regions of human TCRbeta chains were subjected to immunosequencing. Concerning the study's data processing: TCRs in the repertoires were matched against a reference library of SARS-CoV-2-specific TCRs that had been generated with the MIRA antigen-specificity platform. Breadth meant the fraction of unique TCRs that were SARS-CoV-2-associated, whereas depth meant the fraction of total T cells that were SARS-CoV-2-associated. Using the MIRA data, each spike-specific TCR was assigned both to the spike region to which the TCR was reactive and to a CD4 or CD8 class. Log10-transformed breadth and depth values were compared by one-way ANOVA with Sidak's multiple comparisons tests. Sourced from immuneACCESS, this table was stored by TCRdb with only in-frame sequences that have V and J called. A share of the clones is absent; for the studies checked, an unresolved V gene accounts for under half, and the remainder has no known explanation. The DNA was the basis for D and trimming; V, J and clone size are from that table. In all, the sample holds under 130,000 clones, and 80% to 95% of those were seen once. About 5% of the sample is in the top ten clones.

The time point tag for this specimen amounts to: baseline before first vaccination. Vaccinee samples came from UK trials COV001 and COV002, including a single-blind randomized controlled phase 2/3 trial of AZD1222 (ChAdOx1 nCoV-19) in healthy adults. Trial participant PBMC samples were collected at day 0 and day 28 after the second dose for TCRbeta chain sequencing. For this clone: Its antigen is still unknown. Qualities for individual bases were not recorded, and no much larger clone is one base off.

This specimen was peripheral blood, taken on day 0 of AZD1222 vaccination. The chain is assembled from TRBV3-1 (or the pseudogene TRBV3-2) and TRBJ2-7; the D gene lacks a confident call. The sequence was obtained from an adult in good health. The CDR3 protein sequence reads: CASSQENSGRAYEQYF. The sequenced DNA: TGTGCCAGCAGCCAAGAAAACTCTGGTAGGGCCTACGAGCAGTACTTC.